This entry describes one TCR beta chain. Its antigen is undetermined. Time point described: patch test 1, 2 weeks after DPC sensitization. Described treatment: therapeutic diphenylcyclopropenone sensitization with weekly scalp DPC. The sample is drawn from a study of human T cells and chemical hapten exposure. From germline, CDR1 is SGHVS and CDR2 FQNEAQ. This CDR3 comprises 15 residues. The V and J ends lost 1 base and 1 base respectively, with 10 bases between them. TCRdb called the RACE reads again in MiXCR, with one record for every CDR3 protein. The table includes around 100,000 distinct CDR3 sequences, 11% detected once. Study-wide results and caveats: Expanded TCR sets contained significantly more large CDR3 similarity clusters than controls.

This specimen was whole blood, taken in connection with sensitization to the hapten diphenylcyclopropenone (DPC). The chain employs TRBV7-8 and TRBJ1-1; unclear D gene. This sequence was found in a woman in her forties with alopecia areata. Some clones in this sample may be carry-over from other donors' samples. The CDR3 DNA reads as TGTGCCAGCAGCTTAGGGCTTTCCTCGAACACTGAAGCTTTCTTT. Its protein product is CASSLGLSSNTEAFF.